Below are 19 T cell receptor beta chains sequenced from a single sample in a study of CXCR3-negative and CXCR3-positive naive CD8 T cells. 5' RACE with UMI labels generated the TRB cDNA libraries. One entry per CDR3 protein, without DNA, is what TCRdb gives after re-calling the 5' RACE reads. With 84,000 or so distinct CDR3 sequences in the sample, the ten largest clones hold around 0.51%. Study findings and constraints: Relative to CXCR3-negative naive cells, CXCR3-positive naive cells had more hydrophobic TRB CDR3s.

No antigens are known for them. Sequencing was performed on naive CXCR3+ CD8+ T cells from blood. Regarding subset: CD45RO-CCR7+CD27+CD95- naive CD8+ T cells expressing CXCR3 (TNR3+). The receptors stem from a human donor in good health. Some clones in this sample may be carry-over from other donors' samples.

This rearrangement joins TRBV7-8 to TRBJ1-4. This CDR3 comprises 12 residues. Germline CDR1 reads SGHVS; CDR2 reads FQNEAQ. The CDR3: CASWIGNEKLFF.

The rearrangement links TRBV7-6 to TRBJ2-7; TCRdb gives TRBD1 as the D gene, but with no DNA this cannot be confirmed. Germline V gene lookup returns CDR1 SGHVS and CDR2 FNYEAQ. This CDR3 contains 16 residues. The CDR3 spells CASSSPTRDATYEQYF.

This chain uses TRBV28 with TRBJ2-5; the TRBD2 assignment by TCRdb is unverifiable without DNA. The CDR3 loop spans 17 amino acids. Germline V lookup: CDR1 MDHEN, CDR2 SYDVKM. CDR3 residues: CASSLLTPAGGRETQYF.

CDR3 in amino acids: CASSHRGSTEAFF. The chain uses TRBV27 and TRBJ1-1; absent DNA, TCRdb's TRBD1 call cannot be checked. The length of the CDR3 is 13 residues. The germline V gene has CDR1 MNHEY and CDR2 SMNVEV (reference sequence).

The CDR3 protein is CASSENQGGSEKLFF. The chain combines TRBV9 with TRBJ1-4; TCRdb's D call of TRBD1 is untestable without DNA. Germline values: CDR1 SGDLS, CDR2 YYNGEE. CDR3 size: 15 residues.

The CDR3 loop is CASSLGLHEQYF. The chain links TRBV5-5 to TRBJ2-7. The CDR3 loop spans 12 amino acids. Germline V CDR1 and CDR2: SGHKS, YYEKEE (reference sequence).

This rearrangement joins TRBV29-1 to TRBJ2-7. This CDR3 comprises 12 residues. Looked up from germline, CDR1 is SQVTM and CDR2 is ANQGSEA. This CDR3 is CSVVSGPYEQYF.

The gene calls are TRBV7-6 and TRBJ2-1; TCRdb returns TRBD1, unconfirmable since there is no DNA. CDR1 is SGHVS and CDR2 is FNYEAQ in the germline V gene. This CDR3 is built from 13 residues. The CDR3 sequence is CASSWDSSLEQFF.

The gene calls are TRBV11-2 and TRBJ2-7; lacking DNA, the TRBD1 call made by TCRdb goes unchecked. This CDR3 contains 13 residues. CDR1 and CDR2 from the germline V gene are SGHAT and FQNNGV. This CDR3 reads CASSLWGAYEQYF.

The V gene is TRBV5-1, the J gene TRBJ2-1; TCRdb's D call of TRBD1 is untestable without DNA. The CDR3 has 14 amino acids. Germline V gives CDR1 SGHRS, CDR2 YFSETQ. The CDR3 region is CASSGGPGEYEQFF.

This chain joins TRBV9 and TRBJ2-3. There are 14 residues in the CDR3. Germline V gene sequence: CDR1 SGDLS, CDR2 YYNGEE. This CDR3 reads CASSVEVPTDTQYF.

The rearrangement links TRBV28 to TRBJ2-4; TCRdb names TRBD1, which stays unverified in the absence of DNA. Germline V gene data show CDR1 as MDHEN and CDR2 as SYDVKM. This CDR3 spans 17 amino acids. CDR3 sequence: CASSLLPETLAKNIQYF.

The V and J genes are TRBV7-2 and TRBJ1-6; TCRdb's D call of TRBD1 is untestable without DNA. Germline lookup yields CDR1 SGHTA and CDR2 FQGNSA. The CDR3 is 14 residues long. The CDR3 sequence: CASSSTGGNSPLHF.

CDR3 in amino acids: CASSYSPGGVEETQYF. This chain uses TRBV6-5 with TRBJ2-5; TCRdb designates TRBD1, a call that cannot be tested without DNA. Germline V gene lookup returns CDR1 MNHEY and CDR2 SVGAGI. The CDR3 extends over 16 amino acids.

The chain recombines TRBV12-3 or TRBV12-4 with TRBJ2-7; TCRdb proposes TRBD2, but this gene call is untestable without DNA. The CDR3 is 15 residues long. Here the CDR3 reads CASSSDGTYSYEQYF.

The chain carries TRBV7-2 and TRBJ2-3; the TCRdb call, TRBD1, lacks DNA for checking. This CDR3 has 16 amino acids. Germline CDR1 reads SGHTA; CDR2 reads FQGNSA. The CDR3 here is CASSLVGGGPTDTQYF.

The CDR3 protein is CASSPGLAGAKEQYF. The chain is built from TRBV28 and TRBJ2-7; there is no DNA to check the TCRdb D call of TRBD2. Looked up from germline, CDR1 is MDHEN and CDR2 is SYDVKM. This CDR3 spans 15 amino acids.

V usage is TRBV24-1 and J usage is TRBJ2-7; TCRdb designates TRBD1, a call that cannot be tested without DNA. The CDR3 sequence is 13 residues long. CDR1 is KGHDR and CDR2 is SFDVKD in the germline V gene. This CDR3 is CATSDTDSYEQYF.

The chain is built from TRBV28 and TRBJ2-3; TCRdb indicates TRBD1, and absent DNA this call remains unverified. Germline CDR1 and CDR2: MDHEN and SYDVKM. This CDR3 has 16 residues. CDR3 amino acids: CASSPSLTGPTDTQYF.